The 8 T cell receptor beta chains reported below all come from one sample, sequenced in a study of T cells in localized non-small cell lung cancer. The repertoire was sequenced with immunoSEQ multiplex PCR; TCRdb's copy has only in-frame clones and lacks some. The sample lists roughly 1,700 clones; around a quarter were seen once. The specimen comprised normal lung tissue next to the tumor, sampled before any cancer treatment. These receptors were taken from a female donor of 60 years or more with stage II lung adenocarcinoma.

This clone occurred a few times. The chain joins TRBV29-1 to TRBJ1-3; the D gene is possibly TRBD1 (5 bases). The CDR3 extends over 14 amino acids. V lost 3 bases and J lost 0, with 9 bases in between. CDR1 and CDR2 (germline): SQVTM, ANQGSEA. The CDR3 DNA follows: TGCAGCGTTGAGGGGCAGTCCTCTGGAAACACCATATATTTT. Translating it yields CSVEGQSSGNTIYF.

This clone was seen only a few times. The chain recombines TRBV9 with TRBJ2-5; TRBD2 is a possible D gene (5 bases). Per germline, CDR1 SGDLS and CDR2 YYNGEE. Trimming cost V 4 bases and J 1 base, with 14 bases left between them. This CDR3 spans 15 amino acids. In DNA, the CDR3 is TGTGCCAGCAGCCCCCGGGTAGCGAGCCAAGAGACCCAGTACTTC. Residues: CASSPRVASQETQYF. Complete variable domain (other parts from reference TRBV9 and TRBJ2-5): DSGVTQTPKHLITATGQRVTLRCSPRSGDLSVYWYQQSLDQGLQFLIQYYNGEERAKGNILERFSAQQFPDLHSELNLSSLELGDSALYFCASSPRVASQETQYFGPGTRLLVL.

The V gene is TRBV5-1, the J gene TRBJ2-3; 8 bases line up with TRBD2. J was trimmed by 5 bases and V by 2 bases; bases with no gene match: 7. Germline lookup yields CDR1 SGHRS and CDR2 YFSETQ. The CDR3 consists of 15 residues. CDR3 in DNA: TGCGCCAGCAGCTTAGCGGGAGTCCAACAAGATACGCAGTATTTT. Translation gives CASSLAGVQQDTQYF.

This sequence joins TRBV11-3 and TRBJ2-3; 9 bases agree with TRBD2. CDR3 length equals 17 residues. Germline V gives CDR1 SGHNT, CDR2 YENEEA. J was trimmed by 6 bases and V by 7 bases; bases with no gene match: 17. The CDR3 reads CASIMRTGLAFSDTQYF. The CDR3, as DNA: TGTGCCAGCATTATGCGTACGGGACTAGCTTTTTCGGATACGCAGTATTTT.

This clone was recorded once. The rearrangement uses TRBV29-1 and TRBJ1-1; tentatively, D is TRBD1 (5 bases). V gave up 5 bases and J gave up 3 bases, with 22 bases separating them. CDR1 and CDR2 (germline): SQVTM, ANQGSEA. This CDR3 spans 16 amino acids. The CDR3 region has the DNA TGCAGCGTTACCCCTACGTTGGGGGGAGGAGACACTGAAGCTTTCTTT. The encoded protein is CSVTPTLGGGDTEAFF. Looking up the rest from reference TRBV29-1 and TRBJ1-1 gives the full variable domain: SAVISQKPSRDICQRGTSLTIQCQVDSQVTMMFWYRQQPGQSLTLIATANQGSEATYESGFVIDKFPISRPNLTFSTLTVSNMSPEDSSIYLCSVTPTLGGGDTEAFFGQGTRLTVV.

The CDR3 is CASAGRGLAGGPLGEQYF. The CDR3 coding sequence is TGTGCCAGCGCGGGGCGAGGACTAGCGGGAGGGCCTTTGGGCGAGCAGTACTTC. V and J are TRBV6-8 and TRBJ2-7; 15 bases align to TRBD2. The CDR3 length is 18 residues. J lost 6 bases, V lost 8 bases, and 17 bases had no gene match. Germline lookup yields CDR1 MNHGY and CDR2 SAAAGT.

This clone occurred a few times. The V gene is TRBV9, the J gene TRBJ2-1; a possible D gene is TRBD2 (6 bases). CDR1 and CDR2 (germline): SGDLS, YYNGEE. This CDR3 has 15 amino acids. Deletions cut 6 bases from V and 8 bases from J, with 21 bases between. CDR3 protein: CASTVSTSPRDEQFF. Here the CDR3 DNA reads TGTGCCAGCACCGTTTCGACTAGTCCGCGCGATGAGCAGTTCTTC.

This clone qualifies as medium-sized. The rearrangement joins TRBV11-3 to TRBJ2-2; 7 nucleotides agree with TRBD2. Germline trimming cut 1 base from V and 5 bases from J; bases unmatched to any gene: 7. The CDR3 has 16 residues. CDR1 is SGHNT, CDR2 YENEEA, per germline. CDR3 sequence: CASSLGTAGITGELFF. The CDR3 DNA sequence: TGTGCCAGCAGCTTAGGTACAGCGGGAATTACCGGGGAGCTGTTTTTT.